The 16 T cell receptor beta chains below come from one sample, sequenced in a study of sequential checkpoint blockade in melanoma. Data came from immunoSEQ multiplex PCR; TCRdb stores just in-frame clones and leaves some out. There are around 10,000 clones in the sample; more than 25% occur only once, and approximately 24% lies in the top ten. Stated treatment: randomized to nivolumab then ipilimumab (arm A) or the reverse (arm B). Material: tumor tissue (inferred from file names), obtained from a patient given nivolumab and ipilimumab in sequence. The receptors here all came from a human donor with melanoma.

V and J are TRBV5-1 and TRBJ1-2, with a weak D call TRBD1 (6 bases). Germline CDR1 is SGHRS and CDR2 is YFSETQ. CDR3 length: 15 residues. Trimming cost V 1 base and J 2 bases, with 12 bases left between them. CDR3 sequence reads: CASSLHHRANYGYTF. CDR3 bases: TGCGCCAGCAGCTTGCACCACAGGGCGAACTATGGCTACACCTTC.

CDR3 sequence reads: CASSLSSTGPEQYF. For the CDR3, the DNA is TGTGCCAGCAGCTTGAGTAGTACAGGCCCCGAGCAGTACTTC. V gene TRBV11-3 combines with J gene TRBJ2-7; a possible D gene is TRBD1 (5 bases). The V and J ends lost 3 bases and 6 bases respectively, with 15 bases between them. Germline values: CDR1 SGHNT, CDR2 YENEEA. The length of the CDR3 is 14 residues.

This sequence joins TRBV1 and TRBJ2-7; TRBD2 was called by the table and not checked on the DNA. TRBV1 is a pseudogene. There are 15 residues in the CDR3. The CDR3 reads CASSQEGGVAYEQYF. The CDR3 nucleotides are TGCGCCAGCAGCCAAGAGGGCGGGGTAGCCTACGAGCAGTACTTC.

The chain carries TRBV10-3 and TRBJ1-1; 7 bases are shared with TRBD1. Germline CDR1 is ENHRY and CDR2 is SYGVKD. The V gene end was trimmed by 2 bases and the J gene end by 8 bases; junction bases not matched to a gene: 5. This CDR3 region has 13 residues. The CDR3: CAISEGQAGEAFF. CDR3 DNA sequence: TGTGCCATCAGTGAGGGACAGGCAGGCGAAGCTTTCTTT.

V and J are TRBV9 and TRBJ2-7; D is unresolved. The V and J ends lost 0 bases and 6 bases respectively, with 7 bases between them. The CDR3 loop spans 12 amino acids. CDR1 is SGDLS and CDR2 is YYNGEE in the germline V gene. The CDR3 sequence is CASSVAEGEQYF. The CDR3 DNA follows: TGTGCCAGCAGCGTAGCTGAAGGCGAGCAGTACTTC.

This clone was found a few times. The chain joins TRBV28 to TRBJ1-1; 8 positions match TRBD1. This CDR3 has 13 residues. V dropped 6 bases and J dropped 3; count of bases not matched to a gene: 3. The germline gives CDR1 MDHEN, CDR2 SYDVKM. CDR3 nucleotide sequence: TGTGCCAGCAGGGGACAGGTGCACACTGAAGCTTTCTTT. It translates to CASRGQVHTEAFF.

This clone was counted ten times or more. V is TRBV4-1 and J is TRBJ1-2, with D unclear. The V gene's germline CDR1 is MGHRA and CDR2 YSYEKL. The CDR3 covers 14 residues. V shed 1 base and J shed 7 bases, with 13 bases lying between them. The CDR3 is CASSQVFGPSGYTF. In DNA, the CDR3 is TGCGCCAGCAGCCAAGTGTTTGGGCCTAGTGGCTACACCTTC.

This clone was counted at least ten times. The rearrangement uses TRBV7-6 and TRBJ1-2; possible D gene TRBD1, 5 bases. The CDR3 has 14 residues. Trimming pared 3 bases from V and 4 bases from J, leaving 12 bases between. Germline CDR1 reads SGHVS; CDR2 reads FNYEAQ. The CDR3 loop reads CASSLDWTPYGYTF. The CDR3 DNA reads as TGTGCCAGCAGCTTGGATTGGACACCCTATGGCTACACCTTC.

The rearrangement links TRBV6-8 to TRBJ2-3; D unresolved. V was shortened by 0 bases and J by 2 bases, with 6 bases between the two germline ends. CDR3 length: 14 amino acids. Per germline, CDR1 MNHGY and CDR2 SAAAGT. CDR3 bases: TGTGCCAGCAGTTACTCGGGATTCACAGATACGCAGTATTTT. This gives the protein CASSYSGFTDTQYF.

This clone appeared many times. V and J are TRBV6-8 and TRBJ1-5; 8 nucleotides align to TRBD1. The CDR3 runs to 16 residues. With V trimmed by 5 bases and J by 1 base, 7 bases remained unmatched. CDR1 is MNHGY and CDR2 is SAAAGT in the germline V gene. The CDR3 region has the DNA TGTGCCAGCAGTCGACAGGGGTACGGGAGCAATCAGCCCCAGCATTTT. Residues: CASSRQGYGSNQPQHF.

This clone has a handful of counts. The rearrangement uses TRBV6-1 and TRBJ1-4; the D is unclear. Germline CDR1 MNHNS, CDR2 SASEGT. The CDR3 loop spans 13 amino acids. The V gene lost 1 base and the J gene lost 5 bases, with 5 bases spanning the gap. The CDR3 is CASSEGRNEKLFF. DNA for the CDR3: TGTGCCAGCAGTGAAGGTCGGAATGAAAAACTGTTTTTT.

This clone is medium-sized within its sample. The chain links TRBV30 to TRBJ2-1; D unresolved. This CDR3 spans 12 amino acids. Germline CDR1 reads GTSNPN; CDR2 reads SVGIG (reference sequence). The V end lost 1 base, the J end lost 5 bases, and 6 bases lay between the germline ends. CDR3 DNA sequence: TGTGCCTGGAGTGCTCAGCACAATGAGCAGTTCTTC. Amino acid sequence: CAWSAQHNEQFF.

The rearrangement links TRBV11-3 to TRBJ2-7; 7 nucleotides align to TRBD2. The V gene's germline CDR1 is SGHNT and CDR2 YENEEA. The CDR3 consists of 15 residues. Losses at the gene ends were 5 bases for V and 7 bases for J; bases not matched to a gene: 14. CDR3 DNA: TGTGCCAGCAGCCTAATCTGGGTTCAGGGAGGGGAGCAGTACTTC. Encoded protein: CASSLIWVQGGEQYF.

This clone is judged medium-sized. The chain has TRBV6-8 and TRBJ1-1; no firm D call. V lost 6 bases and J 1 base, leaving 12 bases between the germline ends. The CDR3 is 14 amino acids. CDR1 MNHGY and CDR2 SAAAGT come from the germline V gene. CDR3 DNA: TGTGCCAGCAGACAATCACACCCGAACACTGAAGCTTTCTTT. It codes for CASRQSHPNTEAFF.

This rearrangement joins TRBV29-1 to TRBJ2-2; D perhaps matches TRBD1 (5 bases). CDR3 length: 13 residues. Per germline, CDR1 SQVTM and CDR2 ANQGSEA. Deletions cut 6 bases from V and 4 bases from J, with 12 bases between. DNA of the CDR3: TGCAGCGTGGCCAGGGTTACCACCGGGGAGCTGTTTTTT. The encoded protein is CSVARVTTGELFF.

The chain recombines TRBV6-8 with TRBJ2-3; D is possibly TRBD1 (6 bases). This CDR3 comprises 17 residues. CDR1 is MNHGY, CDR2 SAAAGT, per germline. V lost 2 bases to trimming and J lost 1 base, with 16 bases between them. DNA for the CDR3: TGTGCCAGCAGTTACCCTGACAGGCCCCTCGGCACAGATACGCAGTATTTT. This sequence encodes CASSYPDRPLGTDTQYF.